The clone carrying this TCR beta chain has just one count. Primers for the PCR totalled 60 Vbeta and 13 Jbeta. Repertoires were generated with immunoSEQ multiplex PCR, while TCRdb's copy carries only in-frame clones and drops some. Of 160,000 or so clones in the sample, over 60% are singletons; the top ten hold under 3.5%. This entry belongs to a study of cytomegalovirus exposure and HLA in healthy donors. In germline, CDR1 is SGDLS, CDR2 YYNGEE. Trimming at V came to 0 bases and at J to 5 bases, leaving 6 bases not matched to a gene. This CDR3 has 15 amino acids. This chain uses TRBV9 with TRBJ2-3; 7 bases agree with TRBD2. The origin of this receptor is a woman aged 25-40 years in good health and CMV-seronegative. Sequenced: PBMCs. The CDR3 DNA follows: TGTGCCAGCAGCGTAGACGGGAGGCGGGAAGATACGCAGTATTTT. Translated, it gives CASSVDGRREDTQYF.